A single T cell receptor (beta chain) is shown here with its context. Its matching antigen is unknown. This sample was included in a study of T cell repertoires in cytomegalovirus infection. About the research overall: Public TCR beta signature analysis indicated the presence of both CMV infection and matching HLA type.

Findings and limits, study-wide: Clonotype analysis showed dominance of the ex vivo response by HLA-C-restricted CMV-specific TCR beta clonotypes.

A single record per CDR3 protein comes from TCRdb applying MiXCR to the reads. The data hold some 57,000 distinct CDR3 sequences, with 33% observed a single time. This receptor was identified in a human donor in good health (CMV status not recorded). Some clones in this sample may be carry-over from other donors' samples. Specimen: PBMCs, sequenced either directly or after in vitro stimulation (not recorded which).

The CDR3, as DNA: TGTGCCAGCAGTGAACTCTACGAGCAGTACTTC. Amino acid sequence: CASSELYEQYF. This sequence joins TRBV6-1 and TRBJ2-7; no clear D gene. The V gene lost 2 bases and the J gene lost 3 bases, with 2 bases spanning the gap. This CDR3 has 11 amino acids. CDR1 and CDR2 (germline): MNHNS, SASEGT.